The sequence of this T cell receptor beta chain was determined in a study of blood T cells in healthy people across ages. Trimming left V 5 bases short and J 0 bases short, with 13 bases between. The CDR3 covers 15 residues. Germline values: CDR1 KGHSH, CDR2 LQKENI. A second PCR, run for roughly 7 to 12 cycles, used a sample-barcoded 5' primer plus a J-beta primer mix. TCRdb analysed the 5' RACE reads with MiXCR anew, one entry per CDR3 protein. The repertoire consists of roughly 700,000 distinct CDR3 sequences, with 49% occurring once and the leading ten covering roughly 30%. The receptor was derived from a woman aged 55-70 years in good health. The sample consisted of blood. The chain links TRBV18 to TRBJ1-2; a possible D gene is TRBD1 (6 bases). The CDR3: CASSSRQETNYGYTF. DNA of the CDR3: TGTGCCAGCTCATCCAGACAGGAAACTAACTATGGCTACACCTTC.